The 13 T cell receptor beta chains in this list originate from one sample, sequenced in a study of blood T cell repertoires in COVID-19. Produced via immunoSEQ multiplex PCR; TCRdb's table is partial and in-frame only. This table has about 220,000 clones, about four fifths appearing once. The source material was PBMCs or T cells enriched from blood (not recorded which). These receptor sequences come from a woman between 40 and 55 years old with acute COVID-19.

This chain links TRBV6-6 with TRBJ1-6; no clear D gene. Germline V gene sequence: CDR1 MNHNY, CDR2 SVGAGI (reference sequence). V lost 7 bases and J 7 bases, leaving 11 bases between the germline ends. The CDR3 contains 13 residues. The chain's CDR3 is CASTKERNSPLHF. In nucleotides, the CDR3 is TGTGCCAGCACCAAAGAGAGGAATTCACCCCTCCACTTT.

V gene TRBV29-1 combines with J gene TRBJ1-1; no firm D call. CDR1 is SQVTM and CDR2 is ANQGSEA in the germline V gene. CDR3 size: 11 residues. Trimming left V 2 bases short and J 11 bases short, with 12 bases between. This CDR3 is CSVEQWRAAFF. The CDR3 bases are TGCAGCGTTGAACAGTGGAGGGCGGCTTTCTTT.

The rearrangement uses TRBV14 and TRBJ2-5, with no clear D. V shed 1 base and J shed 5 bases, with 11 bases lying between them. Germline V lookup: CDR1 SGHDN, CDR2 FVKESK. This CDR3 has 14 residues. The CDR3 region is CASSQVAGRETQYF. The CDR3 coding sequence is TGTGCCAGCAGCCAAGTAGCTGGCCGGGAGACCCAGTACTTC. Using reference TRBV14 and TRBJ2-5 for the parts outside the CDR3, the full variable domain is EAGVTQFPSHSVIEKGQTVTLRCDPISGHDNLYWYRRVMGKEIKFLLHFVKESKQDESGMPNNRFLAERTGGTYSTLKVQPAELEDSGVYFCASSQVAGRETQYFGPGTRLLVL.

The chain links TRBV6-1 to TRBJ1-5; unclear D gene. V lost 3 bases and J 2 bases, leaving 5 bases between the germline ends. The CDR3 has 13 residues. Germline values: CDR1 MNHNS, CDR2 SASEGT. CDR3 in DNA: TGTGCCAGCAGTGAGAGGGGCAATCAGCCCCAGCATTTT. Its protein is CASSERGNQPQHF.

In its sample, this clone was seen once. V gene TRBV6-4 combines with J gene TRBJ2-1; the D is unclear. The CDR3 consists of 16 residues. Germline values: CDR1 MRHNA, CDR2 SNTAGT. The V gene lost 3 bases and the J gene lost 2 bases, with 14 bases spanning the gap. The CDR3 sequence: CASSEGGLLTYNEQFF. The CDR3 DNA reads TGTGCCAGCAGTGAAGGCGGATTACTAACCTACAATGAGCAGTTCTTC.

The chain recombines TRBV9 with TRBJ2-1; 10 bases map to TRBD1. This CDR3 has 14 amino acids. Trimming took 4 bases from V and 5 from J; bases not matched to a gene: 3. CDR1 and CDR2 (germline): SGDLS, YYNGEE. CDR3 sequence reads: CASSPGQGDNEQFF. The DNA for the CDR3 is TGTGCCAGCAGCCCTGGACAGGGGGACAATGAGCAGTTCTTC.

V is TRBV4-1 and J is TRBJ1-5; D remains ambiguous. From germline, CDR1 is MGHRA and CDR2 YSYEKL. The CDR3 is made up of 16 amino acids. Trimming removed 0 bases from V and 4 bases from J, with 13 bases in between. The CDR3 protein is CASSQDPGWENQPQHF. The CDR3 DNA follows: TGCGCCAGCAGCCAAGATCCAGGCTGGGAGAATCAGCCCCAGCATTTT.

The chain has TRBV11-2 and TRBJ1-1; weak D call: TRBD1 (5 bases). Per germline, CDR1 SGHAT and CDR2 FQNNGV. The CDR3 totals 14 residues. V lost 3 bases and J 10 bases, leaving 18 bases between the germline ends. For the CDR3, the DNA is TGTGCCAGCAGCTTGGATGCAGGGCCGCCCGCAGCTTTCTTT. It encodes CASSLDAGPPAAFF.

The chain uses TRBV20-1 and TRBJ2-5, with TRBD2 matching over 9 bases. The CDR3 consists of 14 residues. The V gene end was trimmed by 3 bases and the J gene end by 5 bases; junction bases not matched to a gene: 7. Germline values: CDR1 DFQATT, CDR2 SNEGSKA (reference sequence). The CDR3, as DNA: TGCAGTGCTAGTATCGCGGGAGGGCGGGAGACCCAGTACTTC. It yields the protein CSASIAGGRETQYF.

The rearrangement links TRBV10-3 to TRBJ1-6; the D is unclear. The CDR3 extends over 16 amino acids. Germline V gives CDR1 ENHRY, CDR2 SYGVKD. V was pared by 8 bases and J by 7 bases, with 21 bases between. Here the CDR3 reads CAISSSSGVGNSPLHF. DNA for the CDR3: TGTGCCATCTCCTCATCGAGCGGGGTCGGCAATTCACCCCTCCACTTT.

This clone was counted a single time. The V gene is TRBV6-5, the J gene TRBJ1-1; 9 bases are shared with TRBD1. Germline CDR1 MNHEY, CDR2 SVGAGI. With V trimmed by 0 bases and J by 5 bases, 7 bases remained unmatched. The CDR3 sequence is 16 residues long. CDR3 DNA sequence: TGTGCCAGCAGTTACTCTCCGGGACAGGGATTAACTGAAGCTTTCTTT. As protein: CASSYSPGQGLTEAFF.

The CDR3: CASSHPTHSGANVLTF. For the CDR3, the DNA is TGTGCCAGCAGCCACCCAACACACTCTGGGGCCAACGTCCTGACTTTC. V and J are TRBV14 and TRBJ2-6; the D is unclear. Germline V gene data show CDR1 as SGHDN and CDR2 as FVKESK. The CDR3 is made up of 16 amino acids. V was pared by 3 bases and J by 0 bases, with 9 bases between.

V and J are TRBV7-9 and TRBJ2-7, with D tentatively TRBD1 (6 bases). The V gene's germline CDR1 is SEHNR and CDR2 FQNEAQ (reference sequence). CDR3 length: 14 residues. V lost 5 bases and J lost 5, with 16 bases in between. CDR3 amino acids: CASSPDRYPDEQYF. The CDR3 DNA reads as TGTGCCAGCAGCCCCGACAGGTACCCTGACGAGCAGTACTTC.